The 27 T cell receptor beta chains reported below all come from one sample, sequenced in a study of cytomegalovirus exposure and HLA in healthy donors. The PCR employed 60 Vbeta primers together with 13 Jbeta primers. The data were produced by immunoSEQ multiplex PCR, yet TCRdb's version contains in-frame clones alone and is incomplete. The repertoire holds some 150,000 clones, 80% seen once, with 9.5% to 15% in the top ten. Sequencing was carried out using PBMCs. Every receptor here comes from a man under 40 in good health and CMV-seropositive.

V and J are TRBV29-1 and TRBJ2-7; TRBD2 matches at 7 bases. Trimming took 2 bases from V and 4 from J; bases not matched to a gene: 5. Germline CDR1 and CDR2: SQVTM and ANQGSEA. This CDR3 region has 13 residues. The CDR3 DNA sequence: TGCAGCGTTGAAACGGGGAGGGGATACGAGCAGTACTTC. Translated: CSVETGRGYEQYF.

V is TRBV27 and J is TRBJ2-1, with TRBD2 matching over 7 bases. The CDR3 runs 13 residues. Trimming cost V 6 bases and J 7 bases; bases outside gene matches: 6. From germline, CDR1 is MNHEY and CDR2 SMNVEV (reference sequence). In nucleotides, the CDR3 is TGTGCCAGCAGGGGGACTATGGGGAATGAGCAGTTCTTC. It specifies CASRGTMGNEQFF.

The chain has TRBV9 and TRBJ2-1, with 8 bases fitting TRBD2. Germline trimming cut 1 base from V and 6 bases from J; bases unmatched to any gene: 6. The CDR3 loop spans 15 amino acids. The germline V gene encodes CDR1 SGDLS and CDR2 YYNGEE. DNA of the CDR3: TGTGCCAGCAGCGTAAGCGGGAGCCCCTCCAATGAGCAGTTCTTC. Encoded protein: CASSVSGSPSNEQFF.

The chain carries TRBV7-2 and TRBJ1-1, with D unresolved. The CDR3 is 12 amino acids. CDR1 is SGHTA and CDR2 is FQGNSA in the germline V gene. V lost 2 bases, J lost 2 bases, and 3 bases lay in between. CDR3 nucleotides: TGTGCCAGCAGCTTATCTAACACTGAAGCTTTCTTT. Translating gives CASSLSNTEAFF.

In regard to this clone: One end of the junction fails to match germline, which may point to a read error. V usage is TRBV4-1 and J usage is TRBJ2-2, with TRBD2 identical over 7 bases. The CDR3 spans 16 residues. Germline values: CDR1 MGHRA, CDR2 YSYEKL. The CDR3 sequence: CASSQGWGEGTEELFF. CDR3 bases: TGCGCCAGCAGCCAAGGTTGGGGGGAGGGGACCGAGGAGCTGTTTTTT.

In this sample, this clone turned up once. The genes are TRBV29-1 and TRBJ1-1; tentatively, D is TRBD1 (5 bases). The CDR3 sequence is 12 residues long. The germline V gene encodes CDR1 SQVTM and CDR2 ANQGSEA. The germline V and J ends were trimmed by 7 bases and 1 base, with 10 bases remaining between them. The CDR3 nucleotides read TGCAGCGGGGCGGGACGGAACACTGAAGCTTTCTTT. Translation gives CSGAGRNTEAFF.

The chain recombines TRBV5-6 with TRBJ2-3; 10 bases fit TRBD1. The CDR3 contains 16 residues. Germline loops: CDR1 SGHDT, CDR2 YYEEEE. The V segment lost 0 bases and the J segment 1 base; nucleotides outside the gene matches: 2. The CDR3 DNA reads TGTGCCAGCAGCTTGGTTGGGACAGGGGGCACAGATACGCAGTATTTT. Protein: CASSLVGTGGTDTQYF.

A remark on this clone: An end of the junction differs from the germline gene, which may be a read error. This chain connects TRBV5-1 to TRBJ1-1, with a tentative D call TRBD1 (6 bases). CDR3 length: 14 amino acids. Looked up from germline, CDR1 is SGHRS and CDR2 is YFSETQ. CDR3 amino acids: CASSHRTVGSEASF. DNA of the CDR3: TGCGCCAGCAGCCACCGGACAGTCGGTTCTGAAGCTTCCTTT.

The V call is TRBV27, the J call TRBJ2-7; 14 bases align to TRBD2. The germline CDR1 and CDR2 sequences are MNHEY and SMNVEV (reference sequence). V was clipped by 6 bases and J by 2 bases; unmatched bases: 3. The CDR3 loop spans 15 amino acids. DNA of the CDR3: TGTGCCAGCAGGCTGACTAGCGGGAGGGCCTACGAGCAGTACTTC. Protein sequence: CASRLTSGRAYEQYF.

The sample holds a few counts of this clone. J is TRBJ2-1 and V is TRBV4-2; the D gene is possibly TRBD2 (6 bases). V dropped 0 bases and J dropped 15 bases, with 12 bases sitting between them. The CDR3 is made up of 12 amino acids. The V gene's germline CDR1 is LGHNA and CDR2 YNFKEQ. CDR3 coding DNA: TGTGCCAGCAGCCAAGATAAACTAGCCCCGTTCTTC. Its protein is CASSQDKLAPFF.

V and J are TRBV27 and TRBJ2-2; D perhaps matches TRBD2 (6 bases). This CDR3 region has 16 residues. With 6 bases removed from V and 6 bases from J, the gap between germline ends came to 20 bases. Germline CDR1 reads MNHEY; CDR2 reads SMNVEV (reference sequence). The CDR3 nucleotides read TGTGCCAGCAGGTCTCGGACCATAGCGGAGTCCGGGGAGCTGTTTTTT. The encoded protein is CASRSRTIAESGELFF.

V and J are TRBV25-1 and TRBJ2-7; possible D gene TRBD1, 6 bases. Germline V gives CDR1 MGHDK, CDR2 SYGVNS. V lost 1 base, J lost 3 bases, and 13 bases lay in between. CDR3 size: 15 residues. CDR3 DNA sequence: TGTGCCAGCAGTGAATCAGGGGCAACGCTCTACGAGCAGTACTTC. It yields the protein CASSESGATLYEQYF.

The chain employs TRBV5-6 and TRBJ2-5, with D tentatively TRBD2 (6 bases). The last part of the DNA fits TRBJ2-7 better; the J call may be wrong. The CDR3 totals 14 residues. CDR1 is SGHDT, CDR2 YYEEEE, per germline. The CDR3 is CASSLWDLDYEQYF. CDR3 bases: TGTGCCAGCAGCCTTTGGGACTTAGACTACGAGCAGTACTTC.

V and J are TRBV28 and TRBJ2-5, with a weak D call TRBD2 (6 bases). V gave up 3 bases and J gave up 2 bases, with 10 bases separating them. This CDR3 comprises 14 residues. Germline CDR1 reads MDHEN; CDR2 reads SYDVKM. In nucleotides, the CDR3 is TGTGCCAGCAGTTTTCCTAGCGAGCAAGAGACCCAGTACTTC. Translation: CASSFPSEQETQYF.

V is TRBV13 and J is TRBJ2-1; weak D call: TRBD2 (7 bases). The CDR3 is made up of 14 amino acids. Trimming cost V 5 bases and J 14 bases, with 22 bases left between them. CDR1 PRHDT and CDR2 FYEKMQ come from the germline V gene (reference sequence). The CDR3 here is CASSEGAGGRPKFF. CDR3 nucleotide sequence: TGTGCCAGCAGCGAAGGGGCCGGGGGGCGGCCGAAGTTCTTC.

A single count supports this clone. The chain links TRBV28 to TRBJ2-3, with D perhaps matching TRBD1 (5 bases). The CDR3 has 16 amino acids. CDR1 MDHEN and CDR2 SYDVKM come from the germline V gene. The V gene lost 5 bases and the J gene lost 2 bases, with 17 bases spanning the gap. This chain's CDR3 is CASSPKRARATDTQYF. The CDR3, as DNA: TGTGCCAGCAGTCCTAAAAGGGCCAGGGCCACAGATACGCAGTATTTT.

This clone has just one count. The genes are TRBV5-1 and TRBJ2-1, with D possibly TRBD1 on 6 matching bases. The V and J ends lost 0 bases and 0 bases respectively, with 13 bases between them. CDR3 length: 17 residues. Germline V lookup: CDR1 SGHRS, CDR2 YFSETQ. CDR3: CASSLVDRPDSYNEQFF. The CDR3 coding sequence is TGCGCCAGCAGCTTGGTAGACAGGCCCGACTCCTACAATGAGCAGTTCTTC.

The chain joins TRBV30 to TRBJ1-3; 11 bases agree with TRBD1. Unmatched junction bases numbered 7, after V lost 3 bases and J lost 0 bases. CDR1 and CDR2 (germline): GTSNPN, SVGIG (reference sequence). This CDR3 region has 17 residues. CDR3 sequence: CAWRQSGTGGSGNTIYF. CDR3 nucleotide sequence: TGTGCCTGGAGGCAGTCCGGGACAGGGGGCTCTGGAAACACCATATATTTT. Combining the CDR3 with reference TRBV30 and TRBJ1-3 gives the whole variable domain SQTIHQWPATLVQPVGSPLSLECTVEGTSNPNLYWYRQAAGRGLQLLFYSVGIGQISSEVPQNLSASRPQDRQFILSSKKLLLSDSGFYLCAWRQSGTGGSGNTIYFGEGSWLTVV.

V is TRBV28 and J is TRBJ1-5; 7 positions agree with TRBD1. The CDR3 runs 13 residues. The V and J ends lost 10 bases and 4 bases, in that order; junction bases with no gene match: 7. Per germline, CDR1 MDHEN and CDR2 SYDVKM. CDR3 sequence reads: CATAQGPNQPQHF. CDR3 DNA sequence: TGTGCCACCGCACAGGGGCCTAATCAGCCCCAGCATTTT.

The table lists this clone with a few counts. The rearrangement uses TRBV5-4 and TRBJ2-7, with unresolved D. Trimming removed 4 bases at V and 6 bases at J, with 14 bases between. CDR3 length: 13 residues. CDR1 and CDR2 from the germline V gene are SGHNT and YYREEE (reference sequence). CDR3 bases: TGTGCCAGCAGCCTGAGCCCAATCCCCGAGCAGTACTTC. Its translation: CASSLSPIPEQYF.

This clone was detected only a few times. This chain uses TRBV5-1 with TRBJ2-5; a possible D gene is TRBD1 (5 bases). The CDR3 runs to 14 residues. Germline V gene data show CDR1 as SGHRS and CDR2 as YFSETQ. With 0 bases removed from V and 2 bases from J, the gap between germline ends came to 8 bases. DNA of the CDR3: TGCGCCAGCAGCTTGGGGACACAACAAGAGACCCAGTACTTC. Translating it yields CASSLGTQQETQYF.

The chain couples TRBV4-1 to TRBJ2-7, with 9 bases identical to TRBD1. The CDR3 is 16 amino acids. The V gene end was trimmed by 1 base and the J gene end by 3 bases; junction bases not matched to a gene: 7. Germline V lookup: CDR1 MGHRA, CDR2 YSYEKL. The CDR3 protein is CASSQGPGTGRYEQYF. CDR3 nucleotides: TGCGCCAGCAGCCAAGGCCCCGGGACAGGGCGCTACGAGCAGTACTTC.

The V call is TRBV5-1, the J call TRBJ2-1, with TRBD1 matching 11 bases. The CDR3 is 15 amino acids. The germline gives CDR1 SGHRS, CDR2 YFSETQ. V was clipped by 4 bases and J by 10 bases; unmatched bases: 10. CDR3: CASSRTGGRGGEQFF. In DNA form, the CDR3 reads TGCGCCAGCAGCAGGACAGGGGGCAGGGGCGGCGAGCAGTTCTTC.

The chain links TRBV28 to TRBJ2-1, with 12 nucleotides matching TRBD2. V shed 5 bases, J shed 10 bases, and the junction held 9 bases outside the gene matches. CDR1 MDHEN and CDR2 SYDVKM come from the germline V gene. This CDR3 is 15 amino acids long. The CDR3 reads CASSPLAGGPGEQFF. As DNA, the CDR3 is TGTGCCAGCAGTCCCCTAGCGGGAGGGCCGGGGGAGCAGTTCTTC.

Points on this clone: At one boundary the junction diverges from the germline segment, which might be a read error. The V call is TRBV7-9, the J call TRBJ2-3, with 7 nucleotides matching TRBD1. The CDR3 totals 17 residues. In germline, CDR1 is SEHNR, CDR2 FQNEAQ (reference sequence). The CDR3 region has the DNA TGTGCCAGCAGTTTAGGACAGGCGCCTTTTGGCACAGATACGCAGTATTTT. Translating gives CASSLGQAPFGTDTQYF.

The genes are TRBV6-6 and TRBJ1-2; TRBD1 aligns across 11 bases. CDR1 and CDR2 (germline): MNHNY, SVGAGI (reference sequence). The junction had 5 bases not matched to a gene; V was cut back by 7 bases and J by 10 bases. CDR3 length: 12 amino acids. The CDR3 bases are TGTGCCAGCACCGGGACAGGGGGTTCCTACACCTTC. Residues: CASTGTGGSYTF.

This clone was counted only a few times. The chain employs TRBV2 and TRBJ2-7; the D gene is possibly TRBD1 (5 bases). The germline V gene has CDR1 SNHLY and CDR2 FYNNEI. Trimming pared 5 bases from V and 1 base from J, leaving 9 bases between. The CDR3 contains 13 residues. CDR3 sequence reads: CASSYDSSYEQYF. The CDR3, as DNA: TGTGCCAGCAGTTACGACAGTTCCTACGAGCAGTACTTC.